Described below is a single T cell receptor beta chain sequence and its context. Its antigen is not known. Cultured CD4+ T cell DNA was sequenced using the Oncomine TCR Beta short-read assay. TCRdb re-called the PCR reads with MiXCR, one entry per CDR3 protein. The sample lists approximately 12,000 distinct CDR3 sequences, about two thirds occurring once. The sample belongs to a study of vaccination and CD4 T cells after COVID-19. Treatment of the sample: roughly 10-day PBMC culture with coronavirus spike peptide pools or control peptides (ViraFEST assay). Positive PCR results dated from March to December 2020, before the US Alpha, Beta and Delta variants. At both days 3 and 7, half the medium was replaced with fresh IL-2 medium. The receptor was derived from a human donor who had recovered from COVID-19. Sequenced sample: CD4+ T cells from blood, cultured in vitro.

The CDR3 nucleotides are TGTGCCAGCTCACCACCGGAGGTGGGGGAGACCCAGTACTTC. This encodes CASSPPEVGETQYF. The chain has TRBV18 and TRBJ2-5, with D possibly being TRBD2 (5 bases). V lost 0 bases to trimming and J lost 5 bases, with 10 bases between them. Per germline, CDR1 KGHSH and CDR2 LQKENI. The CDR3 contains 14 residues.